This T cell receptor beta chain was retrieved from a study of T-cell reconstitution after alpha-beta-depleted transplantation in children. Study findings and constraints: Fresh T-cell production supplied most of the T-cell counts and diversity seen one year after transplant. By about two months after transplant, alpha-beta T cells reportedly arose from several hundred graft clones that had expanded. Certain patients had high TCRbeta diversity at day 60, and it came from recipient T cells and thymic progenitors that survived.

Unique molecular identifiers were incorporated during preparation of the TCRbeta library. TCRdb passed the PCR reads through MiXCR, listing each CDR3 protein once. Of 100,000 or so distinct CDR3 sequences listed, about 7.5% are singletons. Germline V lookup: CDR1 DFQATT, CDR2 SNEGSKA (reference sequence). The CDR3 has 13 residues. V was clipped by 6 bases and J by 4 bases, with 14 bases between them. For this clonotype: No antigen is known for it.

The sequence was obtained from a boy aged 2 to 10 with acute lymphoblastic leukemia, due to receive a stem cell transplant. The source was PBMCs, collected before TCRalphabeta/CD19-depleted stem cell transplant. This chain joins TRBV20-1 and TRBJ2-3; D is perhaps TRBD1 or TRBD2 (5 bases each). Written as DNA, the CDR3 is TGCAGTGCGGTAGCCGGGGACCCAGATACGCAGTATTTT. Translating gives CSAVAGDPDTQYF.